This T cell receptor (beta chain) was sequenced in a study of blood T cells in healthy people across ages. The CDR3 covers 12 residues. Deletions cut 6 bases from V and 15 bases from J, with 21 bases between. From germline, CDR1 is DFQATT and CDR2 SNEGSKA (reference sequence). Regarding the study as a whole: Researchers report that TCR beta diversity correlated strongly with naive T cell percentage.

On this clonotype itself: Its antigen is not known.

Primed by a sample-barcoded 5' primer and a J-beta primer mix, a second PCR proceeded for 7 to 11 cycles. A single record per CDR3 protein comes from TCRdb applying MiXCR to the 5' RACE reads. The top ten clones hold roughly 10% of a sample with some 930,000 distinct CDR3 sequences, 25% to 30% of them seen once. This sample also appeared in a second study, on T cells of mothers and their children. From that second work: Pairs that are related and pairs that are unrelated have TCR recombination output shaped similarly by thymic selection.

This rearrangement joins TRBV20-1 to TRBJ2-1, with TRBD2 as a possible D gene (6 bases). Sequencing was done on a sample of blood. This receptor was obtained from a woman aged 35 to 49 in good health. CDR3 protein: CSAPYPGGARFF. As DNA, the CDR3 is TGCAGTGCCCCCTACCCCGGGGGAGCCCGGTTCTTC.